This T cell receptor beta chain is from a study of neoadjuvant anti-PD-1 for oral cavity cancer. Background on the study: Most patients had three to four biweekly doses of 3 mg/kg nivolumab before resection. Overall study results and limits: TCR analyses covered only a few patients per response group.

As for this clone: What it recognizes is unknown.

Sequenced by immunoSEQ multiplex PCR; TCRdb stores in-frame clones only, minus some. The sample lists about 16,000 clones, around three fifths occurring once. The CDR3 length is 13 residues. Germline lookup yields CDR1 LNHDA and CDR2 SQIVND (reference sequence). Between the trimmed V and J ends, which lost 3 bases and 2 bases, there was a span of 8 bases. The chain couples TRBV19 to TRBJ2-7; D is possibly TRBD1 or TRBD2 (5 bases each). This receptor was identified in a person aged 35 to 85 with oral cavity squamous cell carcinoma. The input for sequencing was PBMCs, taken before nivolumab (anti-PD-1) treatment. Here the CDR3 DNA reads TGTGCCAGTAGTATCGGGACCCCCTACGAGCAGTACTTC. Translation gives CASSIGTPYEQYF.